The entry below describes one T cell receptor (beta chain). These data are taken from a study of cytomegalovirus exposure and HLA in healthy donors. In the PCR, 60 Vbeta and 13 Jbeta primers were used. Data came from immunoSEQ multiplex PCR; TCRdb stores just in-frame clones and leaves some out. The sample consists of around 80,000 clones, around 60% of them appearing once. The V end lost 6 bases, the J end lost 3 bases, and 22 bases lay between the germline ends. Germline CDR1 reads MNHEY; CDR2 reads SMNVEV (reference sequence). CDR3 size: 17 residues. The J gene is TRBJ2-3, the V gene TRBV27, with D possibly matching TRBD2 (7 bases). Sequencing input: PBMCs. The receptor comes from a male donor in good health and CMV-seropositive. CDR3 loop: CASSSYRGEGDTDTQYF. For the CDR3, the DNA is TGTGCCAGCAGCTCCTACCGGGGGGAGGGGGATACAGATACGCAGTATTTT.